The entry below describes one TCR beta chain. This clone was recorded once. Its binding antigen is unknown. No much larger clone is present one base from it, and per-base qualities are unavailable. PBMCs were isolated by density centrifugation and stained for CD3, CD4 and CD8, and CD4+ and CD8+ T cells were sorted on a FACSAria. Unaffected controls provided scalp biopsies and blood samples. Between the V and J ends, shortened by 0 bases and 12 bases respectively, the junction contains 16 bases. Spanning cysteine to phenylalanine, the CDR3 consists of 13 amino acids. The sequence is cut down to CDR3 DNA, 39 bases in frame from base 1. Taken from the germline V gene, the CDR1 and CDR2 loops are SGHRS and YFSETQ. The data derive from a study of CD8+ T cells in alopecia areata (dated 2018 in TCRdb). Concerning the study at large: In both human patients and the C3H/HeJ mouse model, the study applied high-throughput TCRbeta sequencing to look at T cell clonal expansion in alopecia areata. On the human side, TCRbeta sequencing was run on scalp tissue and on sorted CD4+ and CD8+ peripheral blood T cells from healthy controls and from alopecia areata patients with either patchy or totalis/universalis disease. Scalp clonality was compared across normal scalp (n=4), patchy alopecia areata scalp (n=8), and alopecia totalis/universalis scalp (n=8). RNA was extracted with the PAXgene miRNA kit for fixed scalp, the miRNeasy kit for PBMCs, and the RNeasy kit for mouse skin. immunoSEQ multiplex PCR using 35 Vbeta forward primers and 13 Jbeta reverse primers was used to amplify TCRbeta CDR3 regions.

Results the study describes overall, beyond this receptor: Compared with normal scalp, lesional scalp had higher clonality and more expanded CD8+ clones, particularly in alopecia totalis/universalis, a pattern that suggests antigenic drive. TCR sequences shared between patients were less clear than in mice, possibly partly because of HLA diversity in the patient population. Unlike mouse skin, which is dominated by gammadelta T cells, normal human skin has resident alphabeta T cells that are also sequenced, and this complicates analysis of the scalp TCR repertoire.

The library relied on the immunoSEQ multiplex PCR assay. To provide template for TCR sequencing, every sample had RNA extracted and reverse transcribed into cDNA. SuperScript III was used to make first-strand cDNA, primed with a 2:1 mix of oligo-dT and random hexamers. Amplification bias was assessed with a synthetic immune receptor repertoire, and residual bias was removed computationally. The study's own analysis went as follows. After raw reads were preprocessed to remove errors, the CDR3 was defined following IMGT conventions as running from the conserved cysteine to phenylalanine. Clonality was computed as 1 minus the Shannon entropy, with the entropy normalized by log2 of the number of productive unique TCRs. CD4 or CD8 identity of scalp clones was inferred by cross-referencing scalp TCRbeta sequences with sorted blood CD4 and CD8 repertoires. Drawn from immuneACCESS, this table holds only the in-frame rearrangements with V and J called that TCRdb kept. Clones are partly lost; checked studies trace under half to an unresolved V gene and leave the rest unexplained. For V, J and clone size, that table is used; D and trimming come from the DNA. Present in this sample are 130,000 to 150,000 clones, about three fifths of which were seen just once. 35% to 40% of the sample comes from the top ten.

The sequencing sample was made of CD8+ T cells sorted from blood. The origin of this receptor is a human donor in good health. Recombination connected TRBV5-1 to TRBJ2-7, with no reliable assignment of the D segment. The CDR3 region has the sequence CASSLARPVRLYF. The DNA reads TGCGCCAGCAGCTTGGCCAGACCAGTCCGTTTGTACTTC. When the CDR3 is completed using the reference TRBV5-1 and TRBJ2-7 genes on either side, the full variable domain is KAGVTQTPRYLIKTRGQQVTLSCSPISGHRSVSWYQQTPGQGLQFLFEYFSETQRNKGNFPGRFSGRQFSNSRSEMNVSTLELGDSALYLCASSLARPVRLYFGPGTRLTVT.